This T cell receptor (beta chain) was observed in a study of post-analysis software for immune sequencing data. Findings and caveats of the study: Patients carried a few TRBV segments more frequently than controls did, and TRBV5-6, TRBV5-1 and TRBV20-1 were among them. Significantly lower normalized Chao1 diversity was found in patients with multiple sclerosis relative to controls. Clustering by F measure revealed strong co-clustering among samples prepared together in one batch.

The CDR3 is 13 residues long. Germline V CDR1 and CDR2: SGHKS, YYEKEE (reference sequence). Unique molecular identifiers tagged the TCR beta cDNA libraries. From the PCR reads, TCRdb called clonotypes with MiXCR, one entry per CDR3 protein. This table holds 250,000 to 300,000 distinct CDR3 sequences, roughly a third found once. This clonotype was observed at least ten times. As yet, its antigen is unknown. One junction end does not reproduce the germline sequence, and a read error may be involved. Sequencing used blood. The clonotype was recovered from a girl aged 10-17 years with multiple sclerosis. J is TRBJ2-5 and V is TRBV5-5; a possible D gene is TRBD2 (6 bases). CDR3 DNA: TGTCCCAGCAGCCACCGGGGGCAAGAGACCCAGTACTTC. Protein: CPSSHRGQETQYF.